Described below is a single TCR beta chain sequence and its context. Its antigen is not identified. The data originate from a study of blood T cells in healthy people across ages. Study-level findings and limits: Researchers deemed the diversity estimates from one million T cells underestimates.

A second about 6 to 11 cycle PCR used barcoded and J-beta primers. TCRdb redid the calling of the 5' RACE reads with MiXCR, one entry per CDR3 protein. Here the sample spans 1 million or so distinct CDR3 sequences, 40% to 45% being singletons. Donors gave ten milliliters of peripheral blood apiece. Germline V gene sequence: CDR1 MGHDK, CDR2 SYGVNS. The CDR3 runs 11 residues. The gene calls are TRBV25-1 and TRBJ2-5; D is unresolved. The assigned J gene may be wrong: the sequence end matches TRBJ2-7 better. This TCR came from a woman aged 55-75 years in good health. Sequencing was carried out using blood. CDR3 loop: CASTSMAEQYF. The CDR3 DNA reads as TGTGCCAGCACCTCTATGGCCGAGCAGTACTTC.